The T cell receptor beta chain under discussion was sequenced for a study of T cells after yellow fever vaccination. Study-level findings and limits: Post-booster repertoires contained most primary-vaccination clones again (approximately 97% CD4, around 88% CD8). Though it reached lower strength, the secondary response hit its peak faster, day 5 versus 15.

TCRdb reprocessed the 5' RACE reads with MiXCR, giving one entry per CDR3 protein. The sample has hundreds of thousands of distinct CDR3 sequences; 17% are singletons. This clonotype has more than one count but fewer than ten. Its target is not known. V shed 2 bases and J shed 6 bases, with 10 bases lying between them. CDR3 length equals 13 residues. Germline V gene data show CDR1 as SEHNR and CDR2 as FQNEAQ (reference sequence). The clonotype originates from a man younger than 30 who received the YFV17D yellow fever vaccine. The chain is built from TRBV7-9 and TRBJ1-2; D uncertain. The sample consisted of PBMCs, taken 5 days after the first yellow fever vaccination. CDR3 coding DNA: TGTGCCAGCAGCTTAAGGACCGTGGATGGCTACACCTTC. This encodes CASSLRTVDGYTF.